Here is one T cell receptor (beta chain) with its context. Its cognate antigen is unknown. TCRdb re-derived calls from the 5' RACE reads in MiXCR, one entry per CDR3 protein. The sample has over 350,000 distinct CDR3 sequences, 24% seen once. The record originates from a study of T-cell memory formation after mild COVID-19. Study observations and caveats: The finding that pre-infection memory included some responding clones suggested that cross-reactive memory joined.

The CDR3 is 16 amino acids. V was trimmed by 0 bases and J by 0 bases, leaving 9 bases between them. CDR1 is WSHSY, CDR2 SAAADI, per germline. The sequenced material came from PBMCs or a T cell subset sorted from them (not recorded which). The TCR originated in an adult woman who had mild COVID-19 (a few samples of this study predate the infection). Cell type and time point are not known. The rearrangement joins TRBV10-2 to TRBJ2-4; the D gene is possibly TRBD1 (6 bases). Here the CDR3 DNA reads TGCGCCAGCAGTGAGTCCGCAGGGGTAGCCAAAAACATTCAGTACTTC. Its translation is CASSESAGVAKNIQYF.